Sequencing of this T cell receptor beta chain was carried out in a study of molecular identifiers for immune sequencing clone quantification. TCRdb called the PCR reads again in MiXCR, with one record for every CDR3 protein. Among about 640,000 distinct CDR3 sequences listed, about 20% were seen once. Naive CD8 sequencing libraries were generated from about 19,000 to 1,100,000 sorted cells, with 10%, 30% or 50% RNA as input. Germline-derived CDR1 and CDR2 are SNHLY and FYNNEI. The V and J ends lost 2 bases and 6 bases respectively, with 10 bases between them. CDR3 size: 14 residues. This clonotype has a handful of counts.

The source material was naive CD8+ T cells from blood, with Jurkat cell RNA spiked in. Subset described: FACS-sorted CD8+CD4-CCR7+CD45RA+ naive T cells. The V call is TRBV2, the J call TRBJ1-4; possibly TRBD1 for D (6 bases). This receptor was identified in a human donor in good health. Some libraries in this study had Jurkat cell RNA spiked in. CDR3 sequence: CASSEWGHDEKLFF. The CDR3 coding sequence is TGTGCCAGCAGTGAATGGGGGCATGATGAAAAACTGTTTTTT.